The 28 T cell receptor beta chains given below trace back to one sample, sequenced in a study of blood T cell repertoires in COVID-19. TCRdb keeps only in-frame clones here, not all; method: immunoSEQ multiplex PCR. Of 210,000 or so clones in the sample, over 75% were seen once. The sample comprised peripheral blood. The receptors shown here come from a man in his forties with active or convalescent COVID-19.

This chain uses TRBV6-5 with TRBJ2-3, with 7 bases lining up with TRBD1. CDR3 length equals 15 residues. Trimming cost V 7 bases and J 0 bases; bases outside gene matches: 7. Germline V gene sequence: CDR1 MNHEY, CDR2 SVGAGI. As DNA, the CDR3 is TGTGCCAGCAAAAAGAACAGGGGAAGCACAGATACGCAGTATTTT. Translating it yields CASKKNRGSTDTQYF.

This sequence joins TRBV18 and TRBJ1-4, with 7 positions matching TRBD1. In germline, CDR1 is KGHSH, CDR2 LQKENI. The CDR3 is made up of 13 amino acids. V lost 6 bases, J lost 7 bases, and 5 bases stayed unmatched. CDR3 protein: CASSVTGTEKLFF. As DNA, the CDR3 is TGTGCCAGCTCCGTGACAGGGACTGAAAAACTGTTTTTT.

V gene TRBV9 combines with J gene TRBJ2-1; 8 bases agree with TRBD2. J was trimmed by 6 bases and V by 0 bases; bases with no gene match: 5. The CDR3 is 15 residues long. Germline loops: CDR1 SGDLS, CDR2 YYNGEE. As DNA, the CDR3 is TGTGCCAGCAGCGTAGCGAGCGGGGGAAGCAATGAGCAGTTCTTC. This translates into CASSVASGGSNEQFF.

V and J are TRBV5-4 and TRBJ2-2; 9 positions agree with TRBD2. The ends lost 3 bases at V and 7 bases at J; junction bases unmatched: 7. This CDR3 has 15 residues. The V gene's germline CDR1 is SGHNT and CDR2 YYREEE (reference sequence). The CDR3 bases are TGTGCCAGCAGCTCTGGCGGGAGGGCCATCGGGGAGCTGTTTTTT. It yields the protein CASSSGGRAIGELFF.

V usage is TRBV5-5 and J usage is TRBJ2-7; TRBD1 might be the D (5 bases). With 3 bases removed from V and 2 bases from J, the gap between germline ends came to 15 bases. The CDR3 totals 15 residues. Germline values: CDR1 SGHKS, CDR2 YYEKEE (reference sequence). Here the CDR3 DNA reads TGTGCCAGCAGCTGGGCGCCAGGGATGGCCTACGAGCAGTACTTC. This codes for CASSWAPGMAYEQYF.

The chain links TRBV2 to TRBJ1-2, with D unclear. The CDR3 covers 13 residues. The ends were cut back, 4 bases at V and 5 bases at J, with 11 bases in the middle. Germline V gives CDR1 SNHLY, CDR2 FYNNEI. CDR3 amino acids: CASSAGSAYGYTF. The DNA of the CDR3 is TGTGCCAGCAGTGCCGGGTCCGCGTATGGCTACACCTTC.

This chain links TRBV24-1 with TRBJ1-1; TRBD1 is a possible D gene (5 bases). The CDR3 extends over 15 amino acids. The V end lost 1 base, the J end lost 0 bases, and 8 bases lay between the germline ends. Germline V lookup: CDR1 KGHDR, CDR2 SFDVKD. CDR3 protein: CATSDLRTLNTEAFF. The CDR3 DNA reads as TGTGCCACCAGTGATTTAAGGACATTGAACACTGAAGCTTTCTTT.

This sequence joins TRBV11-1 and TRBJ1-1; D remains unclear. With 2 bases removed from V and 2 bases from J, the gap between germline ends came to 3 bases. Looked up from germline, CDR1 is SGHAT and CDR2 is FQDESV (reference sequence). The CDR3 is 12 residues long. CDR3 in amino acids: CASSLYNTEAFF. CDR3 bases: TGTGCCAGCAGCTTATATAACACTGAAGCTTTCTTT.

In regard to this clone: Its ends do not fully match the called genes, so a read error is possible. The J gene is TRBJ1-5, the V gene TRBV12-3 or TRBV12-4; D is unclear. The CDR3 runs 12 residues. The CDR3, as DNA: TGTGCCAGCAGGCTTAGCGATCAGCCCCAGCATTTT. It yields the protein CASRLSDQPQHF.

The genes are TRBV7-3 and TRBJ2-7; the D gene is possibly TRBD2 (6 bases). V gave up 5 bases and J gave up 0 bases, with 23 bases separating them. Germline V gene data show CDR1 as SGHTA and CDR2 as FQGTGA. This CDR3 region has 18 residues. DNA of the CDR3: TGTGCCAGCAGCCCCGGTACTAGCTGTTTTTATAGCTCCTACGAGCAGTACTTC. Translating it yields CASSPGTSCFYSSYEQYF.

V and J are TRBV2 and TRBJ2-5; 9 bases map to TRBD2. Losses at the gene ends were 7 bases for V and 2 bases for J; bases not matched to a gene: 8. Germline loops: CDR1 SNHLY, CDR2 FYNNEI. The CDR3 is 15 amino acids. The CDR3 loop is CASTLLAGTQETQYF. CDR3 coding DNA: TGTGCCAGCACTCTCCTAGCGGGAACACAAGAGACCCAGTACTTC.

This clone showed up just once. This sequence joins TRBV3-1 (or the pseudogene TRBV3-2) and TRBJ1-2; a weak D match, TRBD1 (5 bases). Trimming pared 1 base from V and 4 bases from J, leaving 19 bases between. Germline V gene lookup returns CDR1 LGHDT and CDR2 YNNKEL (reference sequence). This CDR3 is 17 amino acids long. The CDR3 bases are TGTGCCAGCAGCCAAGTGCGAGGAGGGTGGGGGAGCTATGGCTACACCTTC. Translating it yields CASSQVRGGWGSYGYTF.

The V call is TRBV5-4, the J call TRBJ2-3, with 7 bases aligning to TRBD2. Unmatched junction bases numbered 3, after V lost 5 bases and J lost 3 bases. CDR3 length equals 13 residues. CDR1 and CDR2 (germline): SGHNT, YYREEE (reference sequence). The CDR3 region has the DNA TGTGCCAGCAGGTCGGGACTAACAGATACGCAGTATTTT. It encodes CASRSGLTDTQYF. The whole variable domain, filled in from reference TRBV5-4 and TRBJ2-3, reads ETGVTQSPTHLIKTRGQQVTLRCSSQSGHNTVSWYQQALGQGPQFIFQYYREEENGRGNFPPRFSGLQFPNYSSELNVNALELDDSALYLCASRSGLTDTQYFGPGTRLTVL.

J is TRBJ1-3 and V is TRBV27, with D unclear. Germline-derived CDR1 and CDR2 are MNHEY and SMNVEV (reference sequence). The length of the CDR3 is 13 residues. The V end was cut by 4 bases, the J end by 7 bases, with 11 bases between. CDR3 loop: CASSSGMRNTIYF. The DNA of the CDR3 is TGTGCCAGCAGTTCCGGGATGCGCAACACCATATATTTT.

The chain combines TRBV13 with TRBJ2-5; possible D gene TRBD2, 6 bases. CDR3 length: 16 amino acids. Germline CDR1 PRHDT, CDR2 FYEKMQ (reference sequence). The ends were cut back, 3 bases at V and 5 bases at J, with 19 bases in the middle. The CDR3 loop is CASSFPGLLKEETQYF. Written as DNA, the CDR3 is TGTGCCAGCAGCTTCCCGGGACTCCTAAAGGAGGAGACCCAGTACTTC.

This sequence joins TRBV24-1 and TRBJ2-1, with 9 positions matching TRBD1. Losses at the gene ends were 4 bases for V and 5 bases for J; bases not matched to a gene: 14. Germline assignment: CDR1 KGHDR and CDR2 SFDVKD. This CDR3 comprises 18 residues. DNA for the CDR3: TGTGCCACCAGTGAAACACCCTGGGGGGACAGGGCGGACAATGAGCAGTTCTTC. Amino acids: CATSETPWGDRADNEQFF.

This clone appeared a few times. J is TRBJ1-6 and V is TRBV13; 8 nucleotides match TRBD1. The CDR3 covers 14 residues. V dropped 5 bases and J dropped 10; count of bases not matched to a gene: 7. Germline assignment: CDR1 PRHDT and CDR2 FYEKMQ (reference sequence). The CDR3 reads CASSRDRGISPLHF. The CDR3 DNA is TGTGCCAGCAGCCGCGACAGGGGAATCTCACCCCTCCACTTT.

This clone occurred a few times. The genes are TRBV2 and TRBJ1-1, with D tentatively TRBD1 (5 bases). Trimming took 7 bases from V and 1 from J, leaving 19 bases between them. The CDR3 spans 16 residues. The germline gives CDR1 SNHLY, CDR2 FYNNEI. This CDR3 is CASTRFSQTANTEAFF. Here the CDR3 DNA reads TGTGCCAGCACCCGGTTTTCCCAGACAGCGAACACTGAAGCTTTCTTT.

The chain joins TRBV9 to TRBJ2-7; 12 bases fit TRBD2. The CDR3 contains 15 residues. The V segment lost 2 bases and the J segment 4 bases; nucleotides outside the gene matches: 4. Germline assignment: CDR1 SGDLS and CDR2 YYNGEE. The CDR3 spells CASSVGGLAGYEQYF. The CDR3 nucleotides are TGTGCCAGCAGCGTCGGGGGACTAGCGGGTTACGAGCAGTACTTC.

This chain connects TRBV7-3 to TRBJ2-1, with 7 bases aligning to TRBD1. Per the germline V gene, CDR1 is SGHTA and CDR2 is FQGTGA. The V and J ends lost 4 bases and 7 bases, in that order; junction bases with no gene match: 1. This CDR3 has 12 amino acids. CDR3 nucleotide sequence: TGTGCCAGCAGCTCGGACAGGAATGAGCAGTTCTTC. Amino acids: CASSSDRNEQFF. Combining the CDR3 with reference TRBV7-3 and TRBJ2-1 gives the whole variable domain GAGVSQTPSNKVTEKGKYVELRCDPISGHTALYWYRQSLGQGPEFLIYFQGTGAADDSGLPNDRFFAVRPEGSVSTLKIQRTERGDSAVYLCASSSDRNEQFFGPGTRLTVL.

The chain recombines TRBV7-2 with TRBJ2-7, with D possibly being TRBD2 (6 bases). Trimming took off 1 base at V and 7 bases at J, with 11 bases between the two ends. This CDR3 region has 13 residues. Germline assignment: CDR1 SGHTA and CDR2 FQGNSA. CDR3 amino acids: CASSLGSAGEQYF. CDR3 nucleotide sequence: TGTGCCAGCAGCTTAGGGTCCGCGGGAGAGCAGTACTTC. Together with reference TRBV7-2 and TRBJ2-7, the CDR3 gives the full variable domain: GAGVSQSPSNKVTEKGKDVELRCDPISGHTALYWYRQSLGQGLEFLIYFQGNSAPDKSGLPSDRFSAERTGGSVSTLTIQRTQQEDSAVYLCASSLGSAGEQYFGPGTRLTVT.

This CDR3 is CASSPHPGTGFYGYTF. As DNA, the CDR3 is TGTGCCAGCAGTCCTCATCCCGGGACAGGATTTTATGGCTACACCTTC. V is TRBV3-1 (or the pseudogene TRBV3-2) and J is TRBJ1-2; 8 bases fit TRBD1. Looked up from germline, CDR1 is LGHDT and CDR2 is YNNKEL (reference sequence). The CDR3 totals 16 residues. With V trimmed by 6 bases and J by 5 bases, 14 bases remained unmatched.

The rearrangement links TRBV7-9 to TRBJ2-7; 11 nucleotides match TRBD2. The J segment lost 7 bases and the V segment lost 5 bases, leaving 10 bases of the junction unmatched. Germline CDR1 reads SEHNR; CDR2 reads FQNEAQ (reference sequence). This CDR3 is built from 15 residues. CDR3 residues: CASSNLAGGLGEQYF. In nucleotides, the CDR3 is TGTGCCAGCAGCAACTTAGCGGGAGGGCTCGGGGAGCAGTACTTC.

The count of this clone is one. The chain employs TRBV2 and TRBJ2-3; TRBD1 matches 7 bases. The germline CDR1 and CDR2 sequences are SNHLY and FYNNEI. The CDR3 has 14 amino acids. The V segment lost 7 bases and the J segment 0 bases; nucleotides outside the gene matches: 4. This chain's CDR3 is CASKQGLSTDTQYF. For the CDR3, the DNA is TGTGCCAGCAAACAGGGGCTTAGCACAGATACGCAGTATTTT.

This clone was counted a few times. The chain recombines TRBV6-5 with TRBJ2-7; the D gene is possibly TRBD1 (6 bases). Germline CDR1 is MNHEY and CDR2 is SVGAGI. V lost 7 bases to trimming and J lost 3 bases, with 16 bases between them. CDR3 length: 14 amino acids. CDR3 sequence: CASKTGRGVYEQYF. The CDR3 bases are TGTGCCAGCAAAACAGGGAGAGGGGTCTACGAGCAGTACTTC.

The V and J genes are TRBV3-1 (or the pseudogene TRBV3-2) and TRBJ2-1; D is uncertain. Germline V CDR1 and CDR2: LGHDT, YNNKEL (reference sequence). V was shortened by 4 bases and J by 0 bases, with 7 bases between the two germline ends. The CDR3 covers 14 residues. The CDR3 is CASSPLSSYNEQFF. DNA of the CDR3: TGTGCCAGCAGCCCCCTAAGCTCCTACAATGAGCAGTTCTTC.

CDR3 loop: CATQRPGTVHSPLHF. The CDR3, as DNA: TGTGCCACCCAACGCCCCGGGACAGTGCATTCACCCCTCCACTTT. The chain combines TRBV6-5 with TRBJ1-6; 7 bases map to TRBD1. After removal of 10 bases from V and 8 bases from J, the junction contained 14 bases not matched to a gene. The CDR3 has 15 residues. Germline CDR1 MNHEY, CDR2 SVGAGI.

This sequence joins TRBV11-1 and TRBJ1-3; 7 bases line up with TRBD1. Germline V gives CDR1 SGHAT, CDR2 FQDESV (reference sequence). The length of the CDR3 is 15 residues. J was trimmed by 5 bases and V by 6 bases; bases with no gene match: 10. DNA of the CDR3: TGTGCCAGCAGTACGTCTCAGGGGGTCAGAAACACCATATATTTT. Translated: CASSTSQGVRNTIYF.